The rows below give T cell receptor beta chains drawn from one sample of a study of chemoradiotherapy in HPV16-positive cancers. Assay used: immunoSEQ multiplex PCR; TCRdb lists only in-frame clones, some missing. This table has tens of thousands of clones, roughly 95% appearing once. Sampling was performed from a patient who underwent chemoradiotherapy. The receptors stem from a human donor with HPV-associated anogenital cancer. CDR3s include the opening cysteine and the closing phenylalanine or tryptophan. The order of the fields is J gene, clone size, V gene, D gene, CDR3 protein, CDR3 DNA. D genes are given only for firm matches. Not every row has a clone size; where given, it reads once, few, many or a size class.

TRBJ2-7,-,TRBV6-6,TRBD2,CASRDFGLAGTYEQYF,TGTGCCAGCAGAGATTTCGGACTAGCGGGGACCTACGAGCAGTACTTC
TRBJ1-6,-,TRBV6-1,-,CASSGASGGHNSPLHF,TGTGCCAGCAGTGGGGCTAGTGGGGGTCATAATTCACCCCTCCACTTT
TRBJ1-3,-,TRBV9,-,CASSVSGSGNTIYF,TGTGCCAGCAGCGTAAGCGGCTCTGGAAACACCATATATTTT
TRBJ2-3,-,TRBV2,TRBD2,CASTNLGTSGGKQYF,TGTGCCAGCACAAACCTCGGGACTAGCGGGGGGAAGCAGTATTTT
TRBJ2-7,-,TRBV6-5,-,CASSYSWDEQYF,TGTGCCAGCAGTTACTCCTGGGACGAGCAGTACTTC
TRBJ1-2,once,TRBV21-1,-,CASSKGTGRGEQGSGYTF,TGTGCCAGCAGCAAAGGTACGGGTAGGGGGGAACAAGGTAGTGGCTACACCTTC
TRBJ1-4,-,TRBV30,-,CAWSGFKVEKLFF,TGTGCCTGGAGTGGCTTTAAGGTTGAAAAACTGTTTTTT
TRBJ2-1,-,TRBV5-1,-,CASSLEQAHEQFF,TGCGCCAGCAGCTTGGAACAGGCTCATGAGCAGTTCTTC
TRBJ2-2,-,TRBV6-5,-,CASTGRNTGELFF,TGTGCCAGTACCGGCCGAAACACCGGGGAGCTGTTTTTT
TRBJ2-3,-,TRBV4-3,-,CASSQDRKEDTQYF,TGCGCCAGCAGCCAAGATAGGAAAGAAGATACGCAGTATTTT
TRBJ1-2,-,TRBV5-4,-,CASSFGDNYGYTF,TGTGCCAGCAGCTTTGGTGACAACTATGGCTACACCTTC
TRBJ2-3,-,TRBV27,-,CASNRGRFTDTQYF,TGTGCCAGCAATCGGGGTAGATTCACAGATACGCAGTATTTT
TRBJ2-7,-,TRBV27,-,CASSPIRDVSEQYF,TGTGCCAGCAGCCCCATCAGGGATGTGAGCGAGCAGTACTTC
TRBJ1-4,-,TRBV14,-,CASSQDLGTNEKLFF,TGTGCCAGCAGCCAAGATCTCGGAACTAATGAAAAACTGTTTTTT
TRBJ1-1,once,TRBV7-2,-,CASSLNRVEAFF,TGTGCCAGCAGCTTAAACAGGGTTGAAGCTTTCTTT
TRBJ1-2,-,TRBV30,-,CAWTRLQGRGYTF,TGTGCCTGGACGCGCCTACAGGGAAGAGGCTACACCTTC
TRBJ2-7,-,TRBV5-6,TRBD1,CASSVIGQGVYEQYF,TGTGCCAGCAGCGTTATAGGACAGGGAGTCTACGAGCAGTACTTC
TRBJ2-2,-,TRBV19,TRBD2,CASRTASGDTGELFF,TGTGCCAGTAGAACAGCTAGCGGGGACACCGGGGAGCTGTTTTTT
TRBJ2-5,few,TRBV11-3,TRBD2,CASSPAGEETQYF,TGTGCCAGCAGCCCAGCGGGGGAAGAGACCCAGTACTTC
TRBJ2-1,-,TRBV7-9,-,CASSLRREGRQSRGNEQFF,TGTGCCAGCAGCTTAAGGCGCGAGGGTCGCCAGAGCCGCGGAAATGAGCAGTTCTTC
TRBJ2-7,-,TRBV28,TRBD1,CASRTGLGFYEQYF,TGTGCCAGCAGGACAGGGTTGGGATTTTACGAGCAGTACTTC
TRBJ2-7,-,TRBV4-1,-,CASTPTRTETYEQYF,TGCGCCAGCACCCCAACCCGGACAGAGACCTACGAGCAGTACTTC